The 32 T cell receptor beta chains presented below share a single source sample, sequenced in a study of control samples from healthy donors and cancer patients. Using immunoSEQ multiplex PCR, the repertoire was profiled, and TCRdb retains in-frame clones only, with some absent. The repertoire consists of approximately 150,000 clones, with more than 85% occurring once and the leading ten covering roughly 3.2%. The sequenced sample consisted of blood. These receptors were taken from a man younger than 45 in good health.

The chain is built from TRBV5-5 and TRBJ1-1; D is unresolved. With 3 bases removed from V and 1 base from J, the gap between germline ends came to 10 bases. Germline CDR1 SGHKS, CDR2 YYEKEE (reference sequence). The CDR3 length is 14 residues. In DNA form, the CDR3 reads TGTGCCAGCAGCTCTAGGACGGAGAACACTGAAGCTTTCTTT. Protein sequence: CASSSRTENTEAFF. Full variable domain (rest looked up from reference TRBV5-5 and TRBJ1-1): DAGVTQSPTHLIKTRGQQVTLRCSPISGHKSVSWYQQVLGQGPQFIFQYYEKEERGRGNFPDRFSARQFPNYSSELNVNALLLGDSALYLCASSSRTENTEAFFGQGTRLTVV.

This clone turned up a few times. The chain recombines TRBV15 with TRBJ2-2; D remains unclear. This CDR3 region has 13 residues. The V and J ends lost 3 bases and 7 bases respectively, with 9 bases between them. Per the germline V gene, CDR1 is LNHNV and CDR2 is YYDKDF (reference sequence). CDR3 bases: TGTGCCACCAGCAGCCGGCTGGGCGGGGAGCTGTTTTTT. The encoded protein is CATSSRLGGELFF. The whole variable domain, remainder taken from reference TRBV15 and TRBJ2-2, is DAMVIQNPRYQVTQFGKPVTLSCSQTLNHNVMYWYQQKSSQAPKLLFHYYDKDFNNEADTPDNFQSRRPNTSFCFLDIRSPGLGDTAMYLCATSSRLGGELFFGEGSRLTVL.

As DNA, the CDR3 is TGCGCCAGCACCCCCGGGACAGGGTTAAACAATGAGCAGTTCTTC. Translation gives CASTPGTGLNNEQFF. The chain recombines TRBV5-1 with TRBJ2-1; the match to TRBD1 covers 9 bases. The germline V gene encodes CDR1 SGHRS and CDR2 YFSETQ. The CDR3 extends over 15 amino acids. J gave up 5 bases and V 6 bases, and 9 bases lay outside the gene matches.

This clone was detected only once. This sequence joins TRBV7-2 and TRBJ2-7; D remains unclear. The V end was cut by 1 base, the J end by 7 bases, with 17 bases between. This CDR3 spans 15 amino acids. The V gene's germline CDR1 is SGHTA and CDR2 FQGNSA. Here the CDR3 DNA reads TGTGCCAGCAGCTTAGAGTCGGGCAGGCTTAAGGAGCAGTACTTC. Its protein is CASSLESGRLKEQYF.

The rearrangement links TRBV18 to TRBJ2-3, with D possibly being TRBD2 (6 bases). This CDR3 is built from 16 residues. Per germline, CDR1 KGHSH and CDR2 LQKENI. V was shortened by 0 bases and J by 9 bases, with 19 bases between the two germline ends. The CDR3 sequence is CASSPPDSFSGYTQYF. CDR3 DNA sequence: TGTGCCAGCTCACCACCGGATAGTTTTAGCGGTTACACGCAGTATTTT.

J is TRBJ1-2 and V is TRBV5-1; a weak D match, TRBD1 (5 bases). The CDR3 runs to 12 residues. Germline CDR1 and CDR2: SGHRS and YFSETQ. V was trimmed by 6 bases and J by 8 bases, leaving 14 bases between them. The CDR3, as DNA: TGCGCCAGCACCTCCGACGGGGCGGGCTACACCTTC. Its protein is CASTSDGAGYTF.

The chain carries TRBV23-1 and TRBJ2-7; 7 bases line up with TRBD1. TRBV23-1 is annotated as an ORF whose role is uncertain. The V gene end was trimmed by 2 bases and the J gene end by 2 bases; junction bases not matched to a gene: 12. The CDR3 spans 17 residues. The CDR3 sequence is CASSQIGPFGTAYEQYF. The CDR3, as DNA: TGCGCCAGCAGTCAAATCGGCCCCTTCGGGACAGCCTACGAGCAGTACTTC.

The chain carries TRBV4-2 and TRBJ1-1; 7 bases are shared with TRBD1. Looked up from germline, CDR1 is LGHNA and CDR2 is YNFKEQ. V trimming: 0 bases; J trimming: 5 bases; junction bases outside the gene matches: 9. The CDR3 contains 16 residues. The CDR3 DNA sequence: TGTGCCAGCAGCCAAGATTATGGCAGGGGGTTGACTGAAGCTTTCTTT. This encodes CASSQDYGRGLTEAFF.

V is TRBV18 and J is TRBJ2-1; the D gene is possibly TRBD1 (5 bases). The germline V gene encodes CDR1 KGHSH and CDR2 LQKENI. V lost 1 base and J lost 4, with 17 bases in between. The CDR3 consists of 17 residues. DNA of the CDR3: TGTGCCAGCTCACCACTGCCCGGGCGGCAGGGATACAATGAGCAGTTCTTC. Translated: CASSPLPGRQGYNEQFF.

The J gene is TRBJ1-4, the V gene TRBV28, with 10 nucleotides matching TRBD1. The CDR3 runs 17 residues. Germline V gene sequence: CDR1 MDHEN, CDR2 SYDVKM. Trimming cost V 8 bases and J 0 bases; bases outside gene matches: 9. The CDR3 spells CASLGTGVTATNEKLFF. In DNA, the CDR3 is TGTGCCAGCCTCGGGACAGGGGTTACTGCAACTAATGAAAAACTGTTTTTT.

CDR3 DNA: TGTGCCAGTAGTTTCCTGGCAGGGCATGGCTACACCTTC. As protein: CASSFLAGHGYTF. The chain has TRBV19 and TRBJ1-2; tentatively, D is TRBD1 (5 bases). V was trimmed by 5 bases and J by 6 bases, leaving 13 bases between them. CDR1 and CDR2 from the germline V gene are LNHDA and SQIVND (reference sequence). There are 13 residues in the CDR3.

The CDR3 DNA follows: TGCAGCGTCGCCGGGACAGAGTATGGCTACACCTTC. Translating gives CSVAGTEYGYTF. This chain joins TRBV29-1 and TRBJ1-2, with 7 bases matching TRBD1. Germline-derived CDR1 and CDR2 are SQVTM and ANQGSEA. This CDR3 contains 12 residues. The V and J ends lost 6 bases and 5 bases, in that order; junction bases with no gene match: 6.

The V and J genes are TRBV30 and TRBJ1-1; unclear D gene. Looked up from germline, CDR1 is GTSNPN and CDR2 is SVGIG (reference sequence). Trimming removed 0 bases at V and 4 bases at J, with 6 bases between. The CDR3 has 12 amino acids. CDR3 loop: CAWSVRTTEAFF. The CDR3 DNA follows: TGTGCCTGGAGTGTACGGACCACTGAAGCTTTCTTT. The full variable domain, with the rest looked up from reference TRBV30 and TRBJ1-1, is SQTIHQWPATLVQPVGSPLSLECTVEGTSNPNLYWYRQAAGRGLQLLFYSVGIGQISSEVPQNLSASRPQDRQFILSSKKLLLSDSGFYLCAWSVRTTEAFFGQGTRLTVV.

The chain joins TRBV7-7 to TRBJ2-1; 9 positions agree with TRBD2. Germline trimming cut 1 base from V and 7 bases from J; bases unmatched to any gene: 8. The CDR3 is made up of 16 amino acids. Per the germline V gene, CDR1 is SSHAT and CDR2 is FNYEAQ (reference sequence). The CDR3 region has the DNA TGTGCCAGCAGCTTAGGACTCGCGGGGGGGGATAATGAGCAGTTCTTC. This gives the protein CASSLGLAGGDNEQFF.

In the case of this clone: This CDR3 is also generated by other DNA sequences in the sample. V and J are TRBV9 and TRBJ2-2, with D possibly being TRBD2 (6 bases). CDR1 and CDR2 from the germline V gene are SGDLS and YYNGEE. V dropped 0 bases and J dropped 0 bases, with 12 bases sitting between them. This CDR3 is 17 amino acids long. The CDR3 is CASSVGPGGANTGELFF. As DNA, the CDR3 is TGTGCCAGCAGCGTAGGCCCCGGAGGGGCGAACACCGGGGAGCTGTTTTTT.

The chain recombines TRBV30 with TRBJ1-5, with TRBD1 identical over 8 bases. The CDR3 runs 13 residues. V was pared by 4 bases and J by 3 bases, with 2 bases of the junction left unmatched. The V gene's germline CDR1 is GTSNPN and CDR2 SVGIG (reference sequence). The CDR3 sequence is CAWTGGNNQPQHF. CDR3 sequence (DNA): TGTGCCTGGACAGGGGGCAACAATCAGCCCCAGCATTTT.

The chain uses TRBV28 and TRBJ2-2; D ambiguous. From germline, CDR1 is MDHEN and CDR2 SYDVKM. Trimming took off 5 bases at V and 5 bases at J, with 9 bases between the two ends. CDR3 length equals 13 residues. The CDR3 reads CASSPYATGELFF. DNA for the CDR3: TGTGCCAGCAGTCCCTACGCGACCGGGGAGCTGTTTTTT.

This clone was recorded only once. The rearrangement links TRBV25-1 to TRBJ1-5; tentatively, D is TRBD1 (6 bases). The CDR3 is 15 residues long. V was trimmed by 3 bases and J by 4 bases, leaving 13 bases between them. CDR1 MGHDK and CDR2 SYGVNS come from the germline V gene. The CDR3 sequence: CASSEGGGGNQPQHF. CDR3 nucleotide sequence: TGTGCCAGCAGTGAGGGAGGAGGGGGGAATCAGCCCCAGCATTTT.

The chain uses TRBV7-3 and TRBJ1-2, with 9 nucleotides matching TRBD1. The CDR3 has 15 residues. The germline CDR1 and CDR2 sequences are SGHTA and FQGTGA. J gave up 4 bases and V 1 base, and 4 bases lay outside the gene matches. Here the CDR3 reads CASSLKGQGLYGYTF. The CDR3 DNA is TGTGCCAGCAGCTTAAAGGGACAGGGTCTCTATGGCTACACCTTC.

The gene calls are TRBV6-1 and TRBJ2-7, with D unclear. Per germline, CDR1 MNHNS and CDR2 SASEGT. V was shortened by 0 bases and J by 3 bases, with 9 bases between the two germline ends. This CDR3 region has 14 residues. The CDR3 DNA follows: TGTGCCAGCAGTGAAGCACACGCCGACTACGAGCAGTACTTC. Translated, it gives CASSEAHADYEQYF.

J is TRBJ1-2 and V is TRBV7-2; TRBD1 is a possible D gene (6 bases). The V gene's germline CDR1 is SGHTA and CDR2 FQGNSA. V was trimmed by 5 bases and J by 4 bases, leaving 11 bases between them. The CDR3 has 13 residues. CDR3 sequence: CASSTTGFYGYTF. In DNA, the CDR3 is TGTGCCAGCAGCACTACAGGGTTCTATGGCTACACCTTC.

The chain joins TRBV7-8 to TRBJ1-1, with 9 bases fitting TRBD1. Germline trimming cut 5 bases from V and 1 base from J; bases unmatched to any gene: 5. The germline V gene has CDR1 SGHVS and CDR2 FQNEAQ. The CDR3 totals 15 residues. In nucleotides, the CDR3 is TGTGCCAGCAGCAAGACAGGGGGTTCGAACACTGAAGCTTTCTTT. This translates into CASSKTGGSNTEAFF.

The rearrangement links TRBV5-1 to TRBJ2-3, with D possibly matching TRBD1 (5 bases). Germline V gene data show CDR1 as SGHRS and CDR2 as YFSETQ. V gave up 0 bases and J gave up 1 base, with 9 bases separating them. CDR3 size: 15 residues. CDR3 amino acids: CASSLDVRGTDTQYF. CDR3 DNA: TGCGCCAGCAGCTTGGACGTCAGGGGCACAGATACGCAGTATTTT.

The chain has TRBV21-1 and TRBJ2-2; the tabulated D call, TRBD2, remains unverified against the DNA. TRBV21-1 is assigned pseudogene status. The CDR3 has 17 residues. The CDR3 DNA is TGTGCCAGCAGCATCGGGACTAGCGGGGGGAACACCGGGGAGCTGTTTTTT. The encoded protein is CASSIGTSGGNTGELFF.

This clone was seen only once. The sample holds other DNA sequences that translate to the same CDR3. The J gene is TRBJ2-7, the V gene TRBV21-1; the table's D call TRBD1 went unverified against the DNA. TRBV21-1 is flagged as a pseudogene. This CDR3 has 13 residues. CDR3 bases: TGTGCCAGCAGTAGCAGGGAAACCTACGAGCAGTACTTC. It specifies CASSSRETYEQYF.

The J gene is TRBJ2-2, the V gene TRBV27, with 7 bases matching TRBD1. This CDR3 is built from 16 residues. V was clipped by 5 bases and J by 6 bases; unmatched bases: 12. Germline lookup yields CDR1 MNHEY and CDR2 SMNVEV (reference sequence). This CDR3 reads CASSARGTVWAGELFF. The CDR3, as DNA: TGTGCCAGCAGTGCTCGAGGGACAGTGTGGGCCGGGGAGCTGTTTTTT.

This chain connects TRBV9 to TRBJ2-3; D gene ambiguous. The CDR3 is 15 amino acids. The germline V gene encodes CDR1 SGDLS and CDR2 YYNGEE. V shed 2 bases and J shed 5 bases, with 15 bases lying between them. This chain's CDR3 is CASSVDTLRGDTQYF. DNA for the CDR3: TGTGCCAGCAGCGTCGACACCCTCCGTGGAGATACGCAGTATTTT.

V and J are TRBV5-4 and TRBJ2-7, with 9 bases fitting TRBD2. Trimming removed 2 bases from V and 3 bases from J; junction bases left unmatched: 6. The CDR3 consists of 15 residues. Germline V gives CDR1 SGHNT, CDR2 YYREEE (reference sequence). DNA for the CDR3: TGTGCCAGCAGCTTTTGGGCGGGGGGGCTCTACGAGCAGTACTTC. This encodes CASSFWAGGLYEQYF.

V and J are TRBV5-4 and TRBJ2-3; D unresolved. Per the germline V gene, CDR1 is SGHNT and CDR2 is YYREEE (reference sequence). The ends were cut back, 0 bases at V and 0 bases at J, with 14 bases in the middle. The CDR3 contains 17 residues. CDR3 protein: CASSLARYRSSTDTQYF. As DNA, the CDR3 is TGTGCCAGCAGCTTGGCCCGGTACCGCTCTAGCACAGATACGCAGTATTTT.

The genes are TRBV11-3 and TRBJ1-5; D remains unclear. CDR1 is SGHNT, CDR2 YENEEA, per germline. CDR3 length: 14 residues. Between the trimmed V and J ends, which lost 8 bases and 1 base, there was a span of 12 bases. The CDR3 reads CASRENLSNQPQHF. CDR3 bases: TGTGCCAGCCGTGAAAACCTAAGCAATCAGCCCCAGCATTTT.

This chain connects TRBV5-4 to TRBJ1-2; 11 bases match TRBD1. Per germline, CDR1 SGHNT and CDR2 YYREEE (reference sequence). There are 16 residues in the CDR3. V shed 4 bases, J shed 2 bases, and the junction held 7 bases outside the gene matches. CDR3 protein: CASSRDRGWLNYGYTF. The DNA for the CDR3 is TGTGCCAGCAGCCGGGACAGGGGGTGGCTCAACTATGGCTACACCTTC.

The J gene is TRBJ1-3, the V gene TRBV5-1; no clear D gene. Trimming stripped 0 bases from V and 0 bases from J, with 13 bases between. Germline-derived CDR1 and CDR2 are SGHRS and YFSETQ. The CDR3 is made up of 17 amino acids. CDR3 coding DNA: TGCGCCAGCAGCTTGGCCGGGCAGAGGAGCTCTGGAAACACCATATATTTT. Its protein is CASSLAGQRSSGNTIYF.